This T cell receptor beta chain was sequenced during a study of T cells expressing NK-cell markers. Study results and limitations: Questions lingered over whether expanded NKG2C+ T cell clones were HCMV-specific.

The CDR3 covers 13 residues. CDR1 and CDR2 (germline): KGHSH, LQKENI. TCRdb reprocessed the 5' RACE reads and keeps a single row for each CDR3 protein, giving no DNA. The clone table shows 400,000 to 550,000 distinct CDR3 sequences, with the ten largest holding more than 7%. For this clonotype: Its antigen is still unknown.

V is TRBV18 and J is TRBJ2-3; the TCRdb call, TRBD1, lacks DNA for checking. What was sequenced was blood T cells: a sorted CD56 or NKG2C T cell subset, CD4+ or CD8+ T cells, or bulk PBMC T cells (not recorded which). The clonotype comes from a woman aged 18 to 75 in good health. CDR3 region: CASSSGATDTQYF.